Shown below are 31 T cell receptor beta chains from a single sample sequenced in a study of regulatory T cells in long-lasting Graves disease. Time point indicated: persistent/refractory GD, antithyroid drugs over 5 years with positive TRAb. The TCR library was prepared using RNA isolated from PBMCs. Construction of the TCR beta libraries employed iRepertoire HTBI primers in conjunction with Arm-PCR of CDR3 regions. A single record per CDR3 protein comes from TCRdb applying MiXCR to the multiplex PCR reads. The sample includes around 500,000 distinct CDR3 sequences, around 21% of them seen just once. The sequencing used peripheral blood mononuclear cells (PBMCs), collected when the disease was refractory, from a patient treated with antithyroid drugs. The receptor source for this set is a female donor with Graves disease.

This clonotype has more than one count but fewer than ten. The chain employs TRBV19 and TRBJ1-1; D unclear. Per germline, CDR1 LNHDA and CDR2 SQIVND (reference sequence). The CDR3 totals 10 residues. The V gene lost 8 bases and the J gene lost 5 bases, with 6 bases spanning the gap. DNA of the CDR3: TGTGCCAGTGGCTGGACTGAAGCTTTCTTT. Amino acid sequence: CASGWTEAFF.

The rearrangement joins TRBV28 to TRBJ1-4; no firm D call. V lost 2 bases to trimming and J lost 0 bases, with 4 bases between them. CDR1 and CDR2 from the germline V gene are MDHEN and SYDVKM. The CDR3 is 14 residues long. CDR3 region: CASSLTTTNEKLFF. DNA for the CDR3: TGTGCCAGCAGTTTAACTACAACTAATGAAAAACTGTTTTTT.

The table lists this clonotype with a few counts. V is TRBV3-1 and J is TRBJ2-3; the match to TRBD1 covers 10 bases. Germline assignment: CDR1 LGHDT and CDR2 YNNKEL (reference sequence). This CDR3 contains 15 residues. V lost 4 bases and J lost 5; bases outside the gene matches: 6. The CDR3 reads CASSPGQGRIDTQYF. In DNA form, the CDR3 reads TGTGCCAGCAGCCCGGGACAGGGGAGGATAGATACGCAGTATTTT.

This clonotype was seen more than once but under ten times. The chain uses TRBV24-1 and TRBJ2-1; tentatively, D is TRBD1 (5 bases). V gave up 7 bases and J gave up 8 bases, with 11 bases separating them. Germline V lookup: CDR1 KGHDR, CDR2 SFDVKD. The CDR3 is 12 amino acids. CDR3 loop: CATSQGFDEQFF. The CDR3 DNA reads TGTGCCACCAGCCAGGGTTTCGATGAGCAGTTCTTC.

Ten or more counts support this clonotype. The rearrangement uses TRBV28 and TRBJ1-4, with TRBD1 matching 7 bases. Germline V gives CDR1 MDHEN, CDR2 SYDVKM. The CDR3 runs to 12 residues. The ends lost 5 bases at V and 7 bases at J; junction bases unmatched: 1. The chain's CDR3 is CASSAGGEKLFF. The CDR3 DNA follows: TGTGCCAGCAGTGCAGGGGGTGAAAAACTGTTTTTT.

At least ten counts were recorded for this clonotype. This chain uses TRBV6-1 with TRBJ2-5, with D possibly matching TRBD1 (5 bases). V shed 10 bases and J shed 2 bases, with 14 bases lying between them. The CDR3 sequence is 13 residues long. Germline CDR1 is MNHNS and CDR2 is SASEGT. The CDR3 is CATTIGAQETQYF. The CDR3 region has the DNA TGTGCCACGACAATAGGGGCACAAGAGACCCAGTACTTC.

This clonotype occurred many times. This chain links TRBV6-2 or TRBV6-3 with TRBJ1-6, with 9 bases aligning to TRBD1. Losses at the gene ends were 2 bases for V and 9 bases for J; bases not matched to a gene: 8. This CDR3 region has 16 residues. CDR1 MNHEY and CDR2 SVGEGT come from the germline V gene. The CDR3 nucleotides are TGTGCCAGCAGTTACCAGGTGGGACAGGGACGTTCACCCCTCCACTTT. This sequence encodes CASSYQVGQGRSPLHF.

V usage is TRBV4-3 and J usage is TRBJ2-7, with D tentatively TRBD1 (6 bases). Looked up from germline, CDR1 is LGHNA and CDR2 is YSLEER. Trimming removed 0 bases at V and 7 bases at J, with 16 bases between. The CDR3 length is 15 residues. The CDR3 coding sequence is TGCGCCAGCAGCCAAGACCCCGCGACAGGCCGGGAGCAGTACTTC. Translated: CASSQDPATGREQYF.

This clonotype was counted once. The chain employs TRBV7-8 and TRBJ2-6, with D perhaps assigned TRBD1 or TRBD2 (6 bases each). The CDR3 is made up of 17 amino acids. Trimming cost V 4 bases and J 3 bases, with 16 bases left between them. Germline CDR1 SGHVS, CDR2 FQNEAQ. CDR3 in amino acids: CASSSIWGARGANVLTF. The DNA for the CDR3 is TGTGCCAGCAGCTCCATATGGGGGGCGCGTGGGGCCAACGTCCTGACTTTC.

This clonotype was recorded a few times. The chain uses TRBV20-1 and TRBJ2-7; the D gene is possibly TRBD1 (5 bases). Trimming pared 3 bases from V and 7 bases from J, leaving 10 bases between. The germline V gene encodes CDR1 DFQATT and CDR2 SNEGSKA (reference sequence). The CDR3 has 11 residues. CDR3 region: CSARSGREQYF. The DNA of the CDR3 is TGCAGTGCTAGGTCAGGGCGAGAGCAGTACTTC.

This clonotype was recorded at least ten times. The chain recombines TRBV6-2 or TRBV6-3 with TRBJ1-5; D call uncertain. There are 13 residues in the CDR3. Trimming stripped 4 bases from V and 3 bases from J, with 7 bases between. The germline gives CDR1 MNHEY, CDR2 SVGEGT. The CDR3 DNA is TGTGCCAGCAGTTCCGCTAACAATCAGCCCCAGCATTTT. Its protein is CASSSANNQPQHF.

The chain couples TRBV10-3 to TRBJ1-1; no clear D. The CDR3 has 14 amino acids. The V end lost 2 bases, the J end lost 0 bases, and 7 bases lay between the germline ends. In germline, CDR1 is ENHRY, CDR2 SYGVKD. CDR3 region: CAISESPLNTEAFF. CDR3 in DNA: TGTGCCATCAGTGAGAGCCCATTGAACACTGAAGCTTTCTTT.

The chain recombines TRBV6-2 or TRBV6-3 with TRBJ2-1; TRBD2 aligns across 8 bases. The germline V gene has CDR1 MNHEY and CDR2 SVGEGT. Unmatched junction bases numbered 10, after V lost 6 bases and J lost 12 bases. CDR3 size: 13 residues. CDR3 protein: CASSPGLALTQFF. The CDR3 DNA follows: TGTGCCAGCAGCCCCGGACTAGCCCTGACGCAGTTCTTC.

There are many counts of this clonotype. In nucleotides, the CDR3 is TGTGCCAGCAGTGAACGGGGACAGGGTAAAAGCTACACCTTC. The encoded protein is CASSERGQGKSYTF. This chain uses TRBV2 with TRBJ1-2, with TRBD1 identical over 9 bases. CDR3 size: 14 residues. After removal of 2 bases from V and 9 bases from J, the junction contained 7 bases not matched to a gene. Germline V gene lookup returns CDR1 SNHLY and CDR2 FYNNEI.

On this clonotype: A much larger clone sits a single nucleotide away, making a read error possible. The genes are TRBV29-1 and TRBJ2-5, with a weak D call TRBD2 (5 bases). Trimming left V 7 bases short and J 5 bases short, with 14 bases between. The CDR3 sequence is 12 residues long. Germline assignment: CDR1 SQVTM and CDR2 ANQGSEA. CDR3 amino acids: CSGTVGVETQYF. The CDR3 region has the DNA TGCAGCGGTACGGTGGGAGTGGAGACCCAGTACTTC.

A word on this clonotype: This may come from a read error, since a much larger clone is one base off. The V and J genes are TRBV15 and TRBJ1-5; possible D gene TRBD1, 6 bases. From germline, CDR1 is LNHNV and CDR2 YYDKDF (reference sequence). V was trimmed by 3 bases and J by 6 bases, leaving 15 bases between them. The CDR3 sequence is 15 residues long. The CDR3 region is CATSRVQGTGQPQHF. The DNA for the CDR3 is TGTGCCACCAGCAGGGTACAGGGAACGGGTCAGCCCCAGCATTTT.

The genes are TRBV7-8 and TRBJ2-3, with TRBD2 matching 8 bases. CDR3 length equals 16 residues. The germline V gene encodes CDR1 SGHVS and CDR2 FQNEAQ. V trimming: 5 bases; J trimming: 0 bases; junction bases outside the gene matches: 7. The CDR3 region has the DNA TGTGCCAGCAGCCCGCGGATAGCGGGAAGCACAGATACGCAGTATTTT. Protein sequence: CASSPRIAGSTDTQYF.

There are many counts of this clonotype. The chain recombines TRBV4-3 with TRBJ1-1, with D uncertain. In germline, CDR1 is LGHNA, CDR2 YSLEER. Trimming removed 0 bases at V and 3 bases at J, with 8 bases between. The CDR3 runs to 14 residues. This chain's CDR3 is CASSQEYTDTEAFF. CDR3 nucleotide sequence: TGCGCCAGCAGCCAAGAGTACACGGACACTGAAGCTTTCTTT.

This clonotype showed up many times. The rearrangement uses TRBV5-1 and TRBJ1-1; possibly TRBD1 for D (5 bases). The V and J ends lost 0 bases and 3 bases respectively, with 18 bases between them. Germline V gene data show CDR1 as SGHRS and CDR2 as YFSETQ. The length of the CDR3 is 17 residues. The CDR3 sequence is CASSLGQGLSRDTEAFF. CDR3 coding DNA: TGCGCCAGCAGCTTGGGGCAGGGATTAAGTAGGGACACTGAAGCTTTCTTT.

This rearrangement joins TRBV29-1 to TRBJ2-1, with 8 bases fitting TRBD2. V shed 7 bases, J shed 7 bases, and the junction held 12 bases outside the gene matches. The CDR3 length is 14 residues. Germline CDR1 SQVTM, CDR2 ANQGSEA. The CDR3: CSAWGGLGRNEQFF. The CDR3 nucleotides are TGCAGCGCCTGGGGGGGACTAGGTCGTAATGAGCAGTTCTTC.

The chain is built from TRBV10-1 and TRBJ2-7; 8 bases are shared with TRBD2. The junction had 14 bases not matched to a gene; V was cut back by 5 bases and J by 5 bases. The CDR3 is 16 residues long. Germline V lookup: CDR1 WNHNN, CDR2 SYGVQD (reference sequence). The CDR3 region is CASSSREGGVDHEQYF. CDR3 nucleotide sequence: TGCGCCAGCAGTTCTCGGGAGGGGGGAGTCGACCACGAGCAGTACTTC.

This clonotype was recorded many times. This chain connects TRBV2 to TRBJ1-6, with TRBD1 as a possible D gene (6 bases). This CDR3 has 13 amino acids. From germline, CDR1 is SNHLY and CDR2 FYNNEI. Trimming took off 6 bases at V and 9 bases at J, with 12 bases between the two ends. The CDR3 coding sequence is TGTGCCAGCAGGAACTTAGGGGGTTCACCCCTCCACTTT. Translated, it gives CASRNLGGSPLHF.

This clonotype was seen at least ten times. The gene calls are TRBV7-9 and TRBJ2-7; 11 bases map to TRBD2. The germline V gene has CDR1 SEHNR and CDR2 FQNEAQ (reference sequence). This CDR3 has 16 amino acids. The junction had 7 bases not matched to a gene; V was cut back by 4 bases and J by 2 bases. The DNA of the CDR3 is TGTGCCAGCAGCTCCGGGACTAGCGGTGTTCCCTACGAGCAGTACTTC. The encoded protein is CASSSGTSGVPYEQYF.

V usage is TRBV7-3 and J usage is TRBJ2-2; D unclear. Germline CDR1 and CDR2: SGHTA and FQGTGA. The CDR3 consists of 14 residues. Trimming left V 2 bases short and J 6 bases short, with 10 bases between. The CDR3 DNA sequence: TGTGCCAGCAGCTTAGGAAGGGCGGCCGGGGAGCTGTTTTTT. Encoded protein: CASSLGRAAGELFF.

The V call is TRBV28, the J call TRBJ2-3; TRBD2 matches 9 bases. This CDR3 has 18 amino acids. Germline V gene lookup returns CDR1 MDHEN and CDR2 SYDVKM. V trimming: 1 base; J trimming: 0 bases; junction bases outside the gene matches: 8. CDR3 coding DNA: TGTGCCAGCAGTTTATTTCGACTAGCGGCCCAGAGCACAGATACGCAGTATTTT. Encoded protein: CASSLFRLAAQSTDTQYF.

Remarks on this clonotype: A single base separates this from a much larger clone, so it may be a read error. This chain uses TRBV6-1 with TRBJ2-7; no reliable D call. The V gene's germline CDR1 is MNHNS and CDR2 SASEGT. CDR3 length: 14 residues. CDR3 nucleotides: TGTGCCCGCAGCCCTGGGGTTACTGGCCACGAGCAGTACTTC. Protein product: CARSPGVTGHEQYF.

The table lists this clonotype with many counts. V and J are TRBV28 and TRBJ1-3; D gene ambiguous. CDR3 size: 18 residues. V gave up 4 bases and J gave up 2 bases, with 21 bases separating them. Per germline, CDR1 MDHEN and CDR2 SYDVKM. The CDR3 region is CASSSKRPLQLTGNTIYF. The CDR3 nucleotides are TGTGCCAGCAGTTCCAAACGACCGCTTCAACTCACTGGAAACACCATATATTTT.

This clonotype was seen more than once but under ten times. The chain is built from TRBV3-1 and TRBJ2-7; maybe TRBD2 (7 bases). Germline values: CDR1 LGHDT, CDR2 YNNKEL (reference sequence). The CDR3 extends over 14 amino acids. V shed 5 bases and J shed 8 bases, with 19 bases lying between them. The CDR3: CASSTRGGAGQQYF. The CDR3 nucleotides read TGTGCCAGCAGCACCCGTGGGGGGGCTGGACAGCAGTACTTC.

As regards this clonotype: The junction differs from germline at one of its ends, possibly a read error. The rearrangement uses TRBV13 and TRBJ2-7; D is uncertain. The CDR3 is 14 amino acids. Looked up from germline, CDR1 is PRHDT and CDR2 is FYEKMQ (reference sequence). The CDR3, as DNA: TGTTCCAGCAGCTTAAGGGTTGTAGGCCACGAGCAGTACTTC. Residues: CSSSLRVVGHEQYF.

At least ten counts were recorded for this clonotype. The CDR3 reads CAWSLAGAGQPQHF. The CDR3 nucleotides read TGTGCCTGGAGTCTCGCGGGGGCAGGTCAGCCCCAGCATTTT. The rearrangement uses TRBV30 and TRBJ1-5; maybe TRBD1 (6 bases). The CDR3 covers 14 residues. The germline V and J ends were trimmed by 2 bases and 6 bases, with 14 bases remaining between them. Per the germline V gene, CDR1 is GTSNPN and CDR2 is SVGIG (reference sequence).

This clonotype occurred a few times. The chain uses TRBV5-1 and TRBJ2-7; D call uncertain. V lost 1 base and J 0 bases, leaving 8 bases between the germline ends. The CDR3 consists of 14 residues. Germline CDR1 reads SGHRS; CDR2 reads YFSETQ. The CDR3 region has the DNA TGCGCCAGCAGCTTGACACGGAGCTCCTACGAGCAGTACTTC. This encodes CASSLTRSSYEQYF.